Following are 23 T cell receptor beta chains from one sample sequenced in a study of beta chain features in type 1 diabetes. Expressed TCRB transcripts were sequenced after all isolated RNA was converted to cDNA. The data were produced by immunoSEQ multiplex PCR, yet TCRdb's version contains in-frame clones alone and is incomplete. Of 350,000 to 400,000 clones listed, about 16% are singletons. The specimen was naive CD4+ T cells from blood. The receptors originated from a woman younger than 30 in good health.

V and J are TRBV7-9 and TRBJ2-7; TRBD1 matches at 7 bases. Germline loops: CDR1 SEHNR, CDR2 FQNEAQ (reference sequence). The CDR3 consists of 15 residues. With 5 bases clipped from V and 3 bases from J, the junction kept 10 bases outside the gene matches. CDR3 in DNA: TGTGCCAGCAGCGCGTTAACGGGACAGTTCTACGAGCAGTACTTC. Protein sequence: CASSALTGQFYEQYF.

In its sample, this clone was seen a few times. V is TRBV11-2 and J is TRBJ2-1, with a possible D match to TRBD2 (6 bases). The V gene lost 5 bases and the J gene lost 5 bases, with 13 bases spanning the gap. Germline values: CDR1 SGHAT, CDR2 FQNNGV. This CDR3 spans 14 amino acids. The CDR3 DNA reads TGTGCCAGCAGCACCAGACTAGATGACAATGAGCAGTTCTTC. This translates into CASSTRLDDNEQFF.

V usage is TRBV19 and J usage is TRBJ2-2; D possibly corresponds to TRBD1 (5 bases). Germline values: CDR1 LNHDA, CDR2 SQIVND (reference sequence). The CDR3 extends over 16 amino acids. Trimming took 7 bases from V and 4 from J, leaving 19 bases between them. The CDR3 DNA reads TGTGCCAGTACCTCAAGGGGCCACAGGTCCACCGGGGAGCTGTTTTTT. Translated, it gives CASTSRGHRSTGELFF.

On this clone itself: Compared with germline, one end of the junction differs, possibly owing to a read error. This chain links TRBV2 with TRBJ1-2; no clear D gene. The CDR3 has 10 residues. Germline lookup yields CDR1 SNHLY and CDR2 FYNNEI. This CDR3 is CASVGVAVGF. The CDR3 nucleotides read TGTGCCAGTGTCGGGGTGGCAGTTGGATTC.

This clone was counted a few times. The rearrangement uses TRBV15 and TRBJ1-5, with 9 bases fitting TRBD1. The CDR3 has 17 residues. CDR1 and CDR2 (germline): LNHNV, YYDKDF (reference sequence). Losses at the gene ends were 7 bases for V and 7 bases for J; bases not matched to a gene: 17. The CDR3 region is CATTLNSQGQGRQPQHF. CDR3 coding DNA: TGTGCCACCACCCTCAACAGCCAGGGACAGGGTCGGCAGCCCCAGCATTTT.

The chain links TRBV18 to TRBJ2-7; 8 nucleotides match TRBD1. Germline CDR1 reads KGHSH; CDR2 reads LQKENI. CDR3 size: 15 residues. V lost 5 bases, J lost 6 bases, and 12 bases stayed unmatched. The CDR3 sequence is CASSSSEFGTGEQYF. For the CDR3, the DNA is TGTGCCAGCTCATCCTCAGAGTTCGGGACAGGCGAGCAGTACTTC.

This clone occurred a few times. The rearrangement joins TRBV9 to TRBJ2-4; TRBD2 matches 10 bases. The CDR3 totals 18 residues. Looked up from germline, CDR1 is SGDLS and CDR2 is YYNGEE. After removal of 0 bases from V and 3 bases from J, the junction contained 9 bases not matched to a gene. CDR3 DNA: TGTGCCAGCAGCGTAGCTAAGGCTAGCGGGAGACACAAAAACATTCAGTACTTC. As protein: CASSVAKASGRHKNIQYF.

This chain joins TRBV6-6 and TRBJ2-5, with TRBD2 identical over 7 bases. Germline assignment: CDR1 MNHNY and CDR2 SVGAGI (reference sequence). This CDR3 has 14 residues. Trimming at V came to 6 bases and at J to 7 bases, leaving 11 bases not matched to a gene. CDR3 coding DNA: TGTGCCAGCAGGTCCGGGACTACCTACAGGACCCAGTACTTC. Translation: CASRSGTTYRTQYF.

This clone showed up just a few times. V and J are TRBV7-3 and TRBJ2-6; D perhaps matches TRBD2 (5 bases). CDR3 length equals 15 residues. Trimming took off 5 bases at V and 0 bases at J, with 8 bases between the two ends. Germline lookup yields CDR1 SGHTA and CDR2 FQGTGA. This CDR3 reads CASSPEASGANVLTF. CDR3 nucleotides: TGTGCCAGCAGCCCGGAGGCCTCTGGGGCCAACGTCCTGACTTTC.

This clone was seen only a few times. This sequence joins TRBV28 and TRBJ1-5; D remains ambiguous. CDR1 MDHEN and CDR2 SYDVKM come from the germline V gene. V was pared by 6 bases and J by 6 bases, with 15 bases between. This CDR3 is 14 amino acids long. As DNA, the CDR3 is TGTGCCAGCAGGAGTGAGGCCCAGTCTCAGCCCCAGCATTTT. As protein: CASRSEAQSQPQHF.

This clone occurred a few times. The rearrangement joins TRBV28 to TRBJ2-7, with 8 nucleotides matching TRBD1. The V gene's germline CDR1 is MDHEN and CDR2 SYDVKM. The CDR3 covers 14 residues. The ends lost 6 bases at V and 5 bases at J; junction bases unmatched: 9. DNA for the CDR3: TGTGCCAGCAGACCCCCCGCAGGGGGCGACGAGCAGTACTTC. It specifies CASRPPAGGDEQYF.

The V and J genes are TRBV25-1 and TRBJ1-2; 9 nucleotides match TRBD1. Germline-derived CDR1 and CDR2 are MGHDK and SYGVNS. The CDR3 sequence is 14 residues long. V gave up 11 bases and J gave up 3 bases; unmatched junction bases: 10. Here the CDR3 reads CASTGTGSYYGYTF. The CDR3 region has the DNA TGTGCCTCCACCGGGACAGGGTCTTACTATGGCTACACCTTC.

The V gene is TRBV29-1, the J gene TRBJ2-5, with 9 bases identical to TRBD1. The CDR3 totals 13 residues. From germline, CDR1 is SQVTM and CDR2 ANQGSEA. The CDR3 loop reads CRVGTGYGETQYF. In DNA form, the CDR3 reads TGCAGGGTGGGGACAGGGTACGGGGAGACCCAGTACTTC.

CDR3 bases: TGTGCCAGCAGCTTAGCGGGAGTGGCAGATACGCAGTATTTT. Amino acid sequence: CASSLAGVADTQYF. The chain employs TRBV7-2 and TRBJ2-3; perhaps TRBD2 as D (5 bases). The CDR3 is made up of 14 amino acids. V gave up 0 bases and J gave up 4 bases, with 8 bases separating them. Germline lookup yields CDR1 SGHTA and CDR2 FQGNSA. Together with reference TRBV7-2 and TRBJ2-3, the CDR3 gives the full variable domain: GAGVSQSPSNKVTEKGKDVELRCDPISGHTALYWYRQSLGQGLEFLIYFQGNSAPDKSGLPSDRFSAERTGGSVSTLTIQRTQQEDSAVYLCASSLAGVADTQYFGPGTRLTVL.

This sequence joins TRBV5-6 and TRBJ1-5, with TRBD1 matching 7 bases. The CDR3 loop spans 15 amino acids. J was trimmed by 3 bases and V by 3 bases; bases with no gene match: 6. Germline CDR1 is SGHDT and CDR2 is YYEEEE. CDR3 DNA sequence: TGTGCCAGCAGCTGGAGGGGACAGATCAATCAGCCCCAGCATTTT. It codes for CASSWRGQINQPQHF.

This sequence joins TRBV7-2 and TRBJ1-2; 8 bases align to TRBD1. The CDR3 is made up of 16 amino acids. V was pared by 1 base and J by 8 bases, with 12 bases of the junction left unmatched. Germline V gene lookup returns CDR1 SGHTA and CDR2 FQGNSA. The CDR3 is CASSLVFRDRGRGYTF. CDR3 nucleotide sequence: TGTGCCAGCAGCTTAGTTTTCCGTGACAGGGGACGGGGCTACACCTTC.

J is TRBJ1-2 and V is TRBV7-2; TRBD1 matches at 9 bases. There are 15 residues in the CDR3. Per germline, CDR1 SGHTA and CDR2 FQGNSA. J was trimmed by 7 bases and V by 3 bases; bases with no gene match: 9. CDR3 sequence: CASSFTRTGVFGYTF. The CDR3 bases are TGTGCCAGCAGCTTCACCAGGACAGGGGTATTTGGCTACACCTTC.

The chain is built from TRBV7-9 and TRBJ2-1; 15 nucleotides line up with TRBD2. CDR3 length: 16 residues. J gave up 7 bases and V 3 bases, and 4 bases lay outside the gene matches. The germline V gene has CDR1 SEHNR and CDR2 FQNEAQ (reference sequence). For the CDR3, the DNA is TGTGCCAGCAGCTTCTGGACTAGCGGGAGGGAAAATGAGCAGTTCTTC. Protein: CASSFWTSGRENEQFF.

The chain is built from TRBV7-9 and TRBJ2-7; D may be TRBD2 (6 bases). Germline lookup yields CDR1 SEHNR and CDR2 FQNEAQ (reference sequence). This CDR3 contains 14 residues. V lost 5 bases to trimming and J lost 3 bases, with 14 bases between them. In DNA form, the CDR3 reads TGTGCCAGCAGCCTCCGGGACTTCCTCTACGAGCAGTACTTC. Its translation: CASSLRDFLYEQYF.

There are a few counts of this clone. The V call is TRBV9, the J call TRBJ2-7; TRBD2 matches at 7 bases. Germline CDR1 is SGDLS and CDR2 is YYNGEE. The length of the CDR3 is 15 residues. V dropped 1 base and J dropped 3; count of bases not matched to a gene: 7. For the CDR3, the DNA is TGTGCCAGCAGCGTACGGTCTAGCGGCTACTACGAGCAGTACTTC. Amino acids: CASSVRSSGYYEQYF. Based on the CDR3 plus reference TRBV9 and TRBJ2-7, the full variable domain is DSGVTQTPKHLITATGQRVTLRCSPRSGDLSVYWYQQSLDQGLQFLIQYYNGEERAKGNILERFSAQQFPDLHSELNLSSLELGDSALYFCASSVRSSGYYEQYFGPGTRLTVT.

This chain links TRBV18 with TRBJ2-3; 7 bases align to TRBD2. Germline V gene data show CDR1 as KGHSH and CDR2 as LQKENI. Trimming took 6 bases from V and 1 from J; bases not matched to a gene: 13. The CDR3 sequence is 17 residues long. CDR3 coding DNA: TGTGCCAGCTCCCCCAGGACTAGGACCATTCGCACAGATACGCAGTATTTT. Translating gives CASSPRTRTIRTDTQYF.

The V call is TRBV5-6, the J call TRBJ2-5; 7 bases align to TRBD1. V lost 0 bases, J lost 5 bases, and 4 bases stayed unmatched. Germline-derived CDR1 and CDR2 are SGHDT and YYEEEE. This CDR3 contains 14 residues. CDR3 in DNA: TGTGCCAGCAGCTTGGGAGGGGGCGGCGAGACCCAGTACTTC. This sequence encodes CASSLGGGGETQYF.

The chain is built from TRBV4-2 and TRBJ1-5; no definite D call. The CDR3 extends over 16 amino acids. Trimming removed 1 base at V and 1 base at J, with 11 bases between. Germline loops: CDR1 LGHNA, CDR2 YNFKEQ. In nucleotides, the CDR3 is TGTGCCAGCAGCCAAGCCCAGGCTATGAGCAATCAGCCCCAGCATTTT. Translation: CASSQAQAMSNQPQHF.